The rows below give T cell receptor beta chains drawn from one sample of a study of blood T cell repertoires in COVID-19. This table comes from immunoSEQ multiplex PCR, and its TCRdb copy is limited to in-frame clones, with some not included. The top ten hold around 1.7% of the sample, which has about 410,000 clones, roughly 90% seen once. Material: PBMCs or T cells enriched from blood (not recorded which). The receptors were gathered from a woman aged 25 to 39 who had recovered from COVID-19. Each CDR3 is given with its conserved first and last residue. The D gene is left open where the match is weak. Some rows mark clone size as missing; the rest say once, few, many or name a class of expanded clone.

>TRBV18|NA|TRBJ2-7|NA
TGTGCCAGCTCACCCCCAACGAGATACGAGCAGTACTTC
CASSPPTRYEQYF
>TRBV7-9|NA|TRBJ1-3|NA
TGTGCCAGCAGCGGAGACGACCGGGCGAGGAGGAACACCATATATTTT
CASSGDDRARRNTIYF
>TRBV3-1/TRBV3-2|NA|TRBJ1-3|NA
TGTGCCAGCAGCCAAGATGAAAACAGGGGAAACACCATATATTTT
CASSQDENRGNTIYF
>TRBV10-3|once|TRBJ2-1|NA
TGTGCCATCAGTGAGTTCCGTGAGGGTGAGCAGTTCTTC
CAISEFREGEQFF
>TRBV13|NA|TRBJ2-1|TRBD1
TGTGCCAGCAGCTCCACAGGGGCTTCCTACAATGAGCAGTTCTTC
CASSSTGASYNEQFF
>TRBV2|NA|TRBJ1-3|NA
TGTGCCAGCAGGGAGGCTGGGGTCGGAAACACCATATATTTT
CASREAGVGNTIYF
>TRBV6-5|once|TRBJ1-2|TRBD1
TGTGCCAGCAGTTACTCCAGGACAGGGAGTGGCTACACCTTC
CASSYSRTGSGYTF
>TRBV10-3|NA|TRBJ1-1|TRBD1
TGTGCCATCACTAAGGGGGCCGGAAACACTGAAGCTTTCTTT
CAITKGAGNTEAFF
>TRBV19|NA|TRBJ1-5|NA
TGTGCCAGTAGTACTGTCGACAGAAATAGCAATCAGCCCCAGCATTTT
CASSTVDRNSNQPQHF
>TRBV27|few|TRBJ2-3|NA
TGTGCCAGCAGTTTACTACCGGTGCGAAGCACAGATACGCAGTATTTT
CASSLLPVRSTDTQYF
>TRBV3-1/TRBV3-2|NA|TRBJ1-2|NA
TGTGCCAGCAGCCAAGAGTCGGGAGACTATGGCTACACCTTC
CASSQESGDYGYTF
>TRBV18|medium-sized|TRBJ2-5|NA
TGTGCCACTTCGGGACTGCCTAAAGAGACCCAGTACTTC
CATSGLPKETQYF
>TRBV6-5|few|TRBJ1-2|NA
TGTGCCAGCAGTTATAGAGGGCTCTACTATGGCTACACCTTC
CASSYRGLYYGYTF
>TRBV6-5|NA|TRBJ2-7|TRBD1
TGTGCCAGCAGTTATGAAGACAGGGGCTCCTACGAGCAGTACTTC
CASSYEDRGSYEQYF
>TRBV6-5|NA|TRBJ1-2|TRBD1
TGTGCCAGCAGAGCGGGAGACAGGGTCTATGGCTACACCTTC
CASRAGDRVYGYTF
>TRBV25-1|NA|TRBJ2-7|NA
TGTGCCACCACACATCTGAAATACCCTTACGAGCAGTACTTC
CATTHLKYPYEQYF
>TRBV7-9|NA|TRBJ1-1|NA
TGTGCCAGCAGCAGACAGCAGAACACTGAAGCTTTCTTT
CASSRQQNTEAFF
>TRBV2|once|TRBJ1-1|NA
TGTGCCAGCAAGACGGGATCACAGAACACTGAAGCTTTCTTT
CASKTGSQNTEAFF
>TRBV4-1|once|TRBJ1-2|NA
TGCGCCAGCAGCCAAGAGGCTACAGGGTCTCTCTATGGCTACACCTTC
CASSQEATGSLYGYTF
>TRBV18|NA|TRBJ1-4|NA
TGTGCCAGCTCACCAGGGAGGGATGAAAAACTGTTTTTT
CASSPGRDEKLFF
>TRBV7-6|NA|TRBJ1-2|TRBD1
TGTGCCAGCAGCAAGATGGAGGGGGCGGGTGGCTACACCTTC
CASSKMEGAGGYTF
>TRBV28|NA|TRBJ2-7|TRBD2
TGTGCCAGCAGCCTCGCGGCTAGCGGGAGCTCCTACGAGCAGTACTTC
CASSLAASGSSYEQYF
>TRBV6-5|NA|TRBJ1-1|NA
TGTGCCAGCAGTTACTCGTACCAGGGAAGCACTGAAGCTTTCTTT
CASSYSYQGSTEAFF
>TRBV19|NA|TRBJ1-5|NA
TGTGCCAGTAACAACAGGGTAGATCAGCCCCAGCATTTT
CASNNRVDQPQHF
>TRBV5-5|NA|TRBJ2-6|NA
TGTGCCAGCAGCTTGGAAGGGGGTGGTGGCTCTGGGGCCAACGTCCTGACTTTC
CASSLEGGGGSGANVLTF
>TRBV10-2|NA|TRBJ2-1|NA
TGCGCCAGTGAGAAGAACAAAGGGGGCAATGAGCAGTTCTTC
CASEKNKGGNEQFF
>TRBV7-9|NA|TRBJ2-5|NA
TGTGCCAGCAGCTTAGATGGGGAGTTGACCCAGTACTTC
CASSLDGELTQYF
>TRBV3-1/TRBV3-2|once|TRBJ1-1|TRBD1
TGTGCCAGCAGCCATGGACAGGGGGACACTGAAGCTTTCTTT
CASSHGQGDTEAFF
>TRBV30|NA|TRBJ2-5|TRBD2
TGTGCCTGGAGTGAATGGGCGGGGGTCGCGGAGACCCAGTACTTC
CAWSEWAGVAETQYF
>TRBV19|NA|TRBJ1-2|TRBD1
TGTGCCAGTAGTAGTATGGTCGGGACAGCTACTAACTATGGCTACACCTTC
CASSSMVGTATNYGYTF
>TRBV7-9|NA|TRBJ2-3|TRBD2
TGTGCCAGCAGCCCACGCGGGGGGGCCCCCACAGATACGCAGTATTTT
CASSPRGGAPTDTQYF
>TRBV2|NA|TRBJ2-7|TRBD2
TGTGCCAGCAGTGAAGGGGACTACTCCTACGAGCAGTACTTC
CASSEGDYSYEQYF
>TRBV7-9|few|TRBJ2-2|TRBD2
TGTGCCAGCAGCTCAGCGGGGCACGGGGAGCTGTTTTTT
CASSSAGHGELFF
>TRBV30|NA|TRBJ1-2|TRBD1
TGTGCCTGGAGTGTACAGGGGACAGGGATCTATGGCTACACCTTC
CAWSVQGTGIYGYTF
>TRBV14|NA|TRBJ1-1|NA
TGTGCCAGCAGCCAAATACAAACGAACACTGAAGCTTTCTTT
CASSQIQTNTEAFF
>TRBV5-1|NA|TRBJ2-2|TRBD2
TGCGCCAGCAGCGAACTAGCGGGGGGCACCGGGGAGCTGTTTTTT
CASSELAGGTGELFF
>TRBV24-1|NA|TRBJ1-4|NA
TGTGCCACCAGTGAGCACTGGGGGGGTATAGATGAAAAACTGTTTTTT
CATSEHWGGIDEKLFF
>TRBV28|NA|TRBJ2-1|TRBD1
TGTGCCAGCAGTTCTCGGACAGGGGGGGTATCCTACAATGAGCAGTTCTTC
CASSSRTGGVSYNEQFF
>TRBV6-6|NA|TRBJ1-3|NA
TGTGCCAGCAGTCGCAGGGTAACAGGAAACACCATATATTTT
CASSRRVTGNTIYF
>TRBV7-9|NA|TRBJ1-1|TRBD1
TGTGCCAGCAGCTTAGTTGGGACAGGGACGGCTTTCTTT
CASSLVGTGTAFF
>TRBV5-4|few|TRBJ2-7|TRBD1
TGTGCCAGCAGCTTGGAGGGACAGGGCAGAAACGAGCAGTACTTC
CASSLEGQGRNEQYF
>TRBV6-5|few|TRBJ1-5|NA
TGTGCCAGCGGGTCTCGGGGAGGGGGCAATCAGCCCCAGCATTTT
CASGSRGGGNQPQHF
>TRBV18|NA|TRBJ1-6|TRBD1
TGTGCCAGCTCTCCAGCGACAGGGGAGAATTCACCCCTCCACTTT
CASSPATGENSPLHF
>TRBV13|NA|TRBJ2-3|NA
TGTGCCAGCAGCTTAGACGGTAGCGGCGGCACAGATACGCAGTATTTT
CASSLDGSGGTDTQYF
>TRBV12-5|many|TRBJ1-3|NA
TGTGCTAGTGGTTTGGGCAGGCGTCTTGGCTCTGGAAACACCATATATTTT
CASGLGRRLGSGNTIYF
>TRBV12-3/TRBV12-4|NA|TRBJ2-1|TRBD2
TGTGCCAGCAGTTTAGCGTGGACTAGTGAGCAGTTCTTC
CASSLAWTSEQFF
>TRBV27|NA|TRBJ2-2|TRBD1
TGTGCCAGCAGTGCCGACAGGGGCTGGACCGGGGAGCTGTTTTTT
CASSADRGWTGELFF
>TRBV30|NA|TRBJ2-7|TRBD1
TGTGCCTGGAGTCTCCCCCGGACAGGGGCGACCTACGAGCAGTACTTC
CAWSLPRTGATYEQYF
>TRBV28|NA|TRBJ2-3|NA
TGTGCCACTCGACTAGTCATGGGAGATACGCAGTATTTT
CATRLVMGDTQYF
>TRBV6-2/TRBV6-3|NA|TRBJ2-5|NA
TGTGCCAGCAGTTACCAGGGAATCGACTCAGAGACCCAGTACTTC
CASSYQGIDSETQYF
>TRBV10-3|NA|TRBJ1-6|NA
TGTGCCATCAGTGAAAGACAGGCCGATGGATCACCCCTCCACTTT
CAISERQADGSPLHF
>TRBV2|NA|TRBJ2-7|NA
TGTGCCAGCAGTGAAACGGGACTCCCCACCTACGAGCAGTACTTC
CASSETGLPTYEQYF
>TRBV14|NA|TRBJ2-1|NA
TGTGCCAGCAGCCCTTCCTACAATGAGCAGTTCTTC
CASSPSYNEQFF
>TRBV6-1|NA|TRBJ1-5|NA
TGTGCCAGCAGTGCCCTTTCAGTGCACGGCAATCAGCCCCAGCATTTT
CASSALSVHGNQPQHF
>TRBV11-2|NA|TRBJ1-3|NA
TGTGCCAGCAGCTTAGGGGTACAGGGTCGTGGAAACACCATATATTTT
CASSLGVQGRGNTIYF
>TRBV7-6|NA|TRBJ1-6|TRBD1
TGTGCCAGCAGCTTAGGCGGACAGGGTTCACCCCTCCACTTT
CASSLGGQGSPLHF
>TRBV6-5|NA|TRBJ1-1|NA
TGTGCCAGCAGTTCCTTAGGACGGGGAAGGTACGCTGAAGCTTTCTTT
CASSSLGRGRYAEAFF
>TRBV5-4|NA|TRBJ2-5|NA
TGTGCCAGCAGCTTCCAGGGTAACCAAGAGACCCAGTACTTC
CASSFQGNQETQYF